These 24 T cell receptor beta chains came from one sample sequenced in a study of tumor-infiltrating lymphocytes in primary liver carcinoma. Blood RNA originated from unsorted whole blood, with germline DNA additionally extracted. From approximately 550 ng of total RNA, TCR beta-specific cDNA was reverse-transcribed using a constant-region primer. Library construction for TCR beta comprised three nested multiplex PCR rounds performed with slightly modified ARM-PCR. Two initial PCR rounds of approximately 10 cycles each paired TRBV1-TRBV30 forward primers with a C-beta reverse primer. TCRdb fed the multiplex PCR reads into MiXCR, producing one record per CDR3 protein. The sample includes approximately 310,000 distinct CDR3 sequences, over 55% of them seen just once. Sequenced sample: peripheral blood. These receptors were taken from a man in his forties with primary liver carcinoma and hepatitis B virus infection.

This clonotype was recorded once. The CDR3 nucleotides read TGCGCCAGCAGTCAACACCGGGCCCTCGAGCAGCCCCAGCATTTT. It codes for CASSQHRALEQPQHF. The chain couples TRBV4-3 to TRBJ1-5; D remains unclear. The V gene's germline CDR1 is LGHNA and CDR2 YSLEER. The CDR3 contains 15 residues. Trimming left V 6 bases short and J 7 bases short, with 19 bases between.

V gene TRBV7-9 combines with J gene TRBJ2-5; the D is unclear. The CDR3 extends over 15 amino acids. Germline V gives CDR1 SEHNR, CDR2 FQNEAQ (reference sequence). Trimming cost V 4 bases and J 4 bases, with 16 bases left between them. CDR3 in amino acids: CASSYLSRPGETQYF. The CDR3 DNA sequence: TGTGCCAGCAGCTACCTTTCTCGGCCGGGAGAGACCCAGTACTTC. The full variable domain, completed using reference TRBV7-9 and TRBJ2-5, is DTGVSQNPRHKITKRGQNVTFRCDPISEHNRLYWYRQTLGQGPEFLTYFQNEAQLEKSRLLSDRFSAERPKGSFSTLEIQRTEQGDSAMYLCASSYLSRPGETQYFGPGTRLLVL.

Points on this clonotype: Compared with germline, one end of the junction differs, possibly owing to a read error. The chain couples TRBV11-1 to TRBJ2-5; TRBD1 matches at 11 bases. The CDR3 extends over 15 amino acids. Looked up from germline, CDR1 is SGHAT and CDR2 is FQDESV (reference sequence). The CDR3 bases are TGTGCCACCAGCACTGGACAGGGGGCGGGAGAGACCCAGTACTTC. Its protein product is CATSTGQGAGETQYF.

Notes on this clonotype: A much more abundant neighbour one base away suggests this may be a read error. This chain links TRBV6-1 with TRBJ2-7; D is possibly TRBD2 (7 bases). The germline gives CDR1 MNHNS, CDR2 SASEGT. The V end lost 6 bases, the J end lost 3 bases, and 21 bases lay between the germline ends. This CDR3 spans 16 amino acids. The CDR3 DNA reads TGTGCCAGCAGGAGACTGACAGGACTAGGGGTCTACGAGCAGTACTTC. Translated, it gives CASRRLTGLGVYEQYF.

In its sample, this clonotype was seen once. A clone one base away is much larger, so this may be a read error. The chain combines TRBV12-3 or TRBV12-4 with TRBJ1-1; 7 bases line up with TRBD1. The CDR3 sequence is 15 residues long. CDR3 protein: CAGSRNRQGNTEAFF. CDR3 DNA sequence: TGTGCCGGCAGCCGTAATAGACAGGGGAACACTGAAGCTTTCTTT.

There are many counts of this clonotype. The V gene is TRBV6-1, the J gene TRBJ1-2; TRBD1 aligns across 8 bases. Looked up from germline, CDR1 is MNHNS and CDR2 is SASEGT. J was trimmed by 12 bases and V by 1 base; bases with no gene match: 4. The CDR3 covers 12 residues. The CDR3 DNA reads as TGTGCCAGCAGTGAAGGCAGGGGGCGGAACACCTTC. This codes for CASSEGRGRNTF.

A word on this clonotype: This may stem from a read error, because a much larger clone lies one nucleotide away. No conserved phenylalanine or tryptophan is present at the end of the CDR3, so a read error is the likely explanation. The CDR3 loop reads CASSPAAQANQPQHI. The DNA of the CDR3 is TGTGCCAGCAGCCCCGCAGCGCAGGCTAACCAGCCCCAGCATATT. The V call is TRBV12-3 or TRBV12-4, the J call TRBJ1-5; D unclear. Between the trimmed V and J ends, which lost 6 bases and 7 bases, there was a span of 19 bases. This CDR3 has 15 residues.

The CDR3: CASSPRGAGPQDTQYF. CDR3 sequence (DNA): TGTGCCAGCAGCCCACGTGGCGCGGGACCCCAAGATACGCAGTATTTT. The rearrangement joins TRBV6-2 or TRBV6-3 to TRBJ2-3, with a tentative D call TRBD2 (6 bases). This CDR3 comprises 16 residues. V lost 6 bases and J 5 bases, leaving 21 bases between the germline ends. Germline V gene data show CDR1 as MNHEY and CDR2 as SVGEGT.

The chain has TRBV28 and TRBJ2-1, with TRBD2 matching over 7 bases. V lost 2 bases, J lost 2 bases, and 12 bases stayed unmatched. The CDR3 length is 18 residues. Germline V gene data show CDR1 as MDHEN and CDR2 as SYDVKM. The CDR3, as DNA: TGTGCCAGCAGTTTAGCCGGCCGAGCGGGAAGGACCTACAATGAGCAGTTCTTC. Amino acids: CASSLAGRAGRTYNEQFF.

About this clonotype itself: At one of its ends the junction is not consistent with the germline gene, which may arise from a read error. The CDR3 region is CASGLSGFNEQFF. DNA of the CDR3: TGTGCCAGCGGTTTGTCGGGGTTCAATGAACAGTTCTTC. The chain has TRBV6-5 and TRBJ2-1; TRBD2 is a possible D gene (5 bases). From germline, CDR1 is MNHEY and CDR2 SVGAGI. The CDR3 is 13 residues long.

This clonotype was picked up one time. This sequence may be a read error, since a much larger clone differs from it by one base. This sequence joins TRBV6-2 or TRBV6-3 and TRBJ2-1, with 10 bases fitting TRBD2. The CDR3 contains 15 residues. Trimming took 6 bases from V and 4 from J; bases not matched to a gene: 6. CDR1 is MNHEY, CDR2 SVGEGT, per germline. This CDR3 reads CASRPLAGCYNEQFF. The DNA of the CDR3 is TGTGCCAGCAGGCCACTAGCGGGATGTTACAATGAGCAGTTCTTC.

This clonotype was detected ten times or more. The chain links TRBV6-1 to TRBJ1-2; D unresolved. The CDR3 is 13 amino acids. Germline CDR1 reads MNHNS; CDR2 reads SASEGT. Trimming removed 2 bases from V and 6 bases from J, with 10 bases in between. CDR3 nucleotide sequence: TGTGCCAGCAGTGAACGGGAAGTTAATGGCTACACCTTC. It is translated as CASSEREVNGYTF.

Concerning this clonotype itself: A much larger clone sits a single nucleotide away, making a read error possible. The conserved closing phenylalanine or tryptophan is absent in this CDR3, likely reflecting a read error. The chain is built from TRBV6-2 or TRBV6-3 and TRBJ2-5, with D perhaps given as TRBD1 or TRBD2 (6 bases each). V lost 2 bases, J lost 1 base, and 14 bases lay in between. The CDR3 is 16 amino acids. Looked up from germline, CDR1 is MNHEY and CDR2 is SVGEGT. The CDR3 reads CASSYDEGGFQETQYL. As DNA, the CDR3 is TGTGCCAGCAGTTACGATGAGGGGGGCTTCCAAGAGACCCAGTACCTC.

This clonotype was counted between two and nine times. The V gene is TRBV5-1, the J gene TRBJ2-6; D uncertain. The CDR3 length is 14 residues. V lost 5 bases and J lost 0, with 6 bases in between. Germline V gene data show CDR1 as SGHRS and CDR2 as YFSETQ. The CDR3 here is CASSGVSGANVLTF. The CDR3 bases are TGCGCCAGCAGTGGGGTCTCTGGGGCCAACGTCCTGACTTTC.

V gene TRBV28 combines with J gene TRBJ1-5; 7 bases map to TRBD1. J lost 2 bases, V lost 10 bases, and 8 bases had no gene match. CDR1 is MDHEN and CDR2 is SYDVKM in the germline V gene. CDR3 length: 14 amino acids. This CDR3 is CAIAPGGRNQPQHF. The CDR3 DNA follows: TGTGCCATCGCTCCAGGGGGACGCAATCAGCCCCAGCATTTT.

As DNA, the CDR3 is TGTGCCAGCATTCCGGGAGGGTGGACAGATACGCAGTATTTT. Translated, it gives CASIPGGWTDTQYF. This rearrangement joins TRBV6-2 or TRBV6-3 to TRBJ2-3, with 8 positions matching TRBD2. The CDR3 consists of 14 residues. The J segment lost 3 bases and the V segment lost 7 bases, leaving 6 bases of the junction unmatched. Germline values: CDR1 MNHEY, CDR2 SVGEGT.

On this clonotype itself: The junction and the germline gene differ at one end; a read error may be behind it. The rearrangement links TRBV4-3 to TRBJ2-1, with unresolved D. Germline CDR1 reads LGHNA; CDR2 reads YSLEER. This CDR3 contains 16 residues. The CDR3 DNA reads TGCGCCAGCGGCCAAGATCCCTACTCAGAATACTATGAGCAGTTCTTC. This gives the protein CASGQDPYSEYYEQFF.

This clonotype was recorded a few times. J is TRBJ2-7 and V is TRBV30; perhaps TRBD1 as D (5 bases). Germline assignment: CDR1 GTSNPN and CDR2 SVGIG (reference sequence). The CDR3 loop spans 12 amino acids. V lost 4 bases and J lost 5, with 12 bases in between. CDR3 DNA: TGTGCCTGGAAGAAGGGGTTCCACGAGCAGTACTTC. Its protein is CAWKKGFHEQYF.

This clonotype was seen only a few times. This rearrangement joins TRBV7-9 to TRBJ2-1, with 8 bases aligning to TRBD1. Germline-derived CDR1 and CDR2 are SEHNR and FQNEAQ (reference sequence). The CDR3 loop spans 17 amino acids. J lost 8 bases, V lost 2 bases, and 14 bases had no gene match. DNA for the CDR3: TGTGCCAGCAGCTTATGGAGAGGGACAGGCGAAGGGCATGAGCAGTTCTTC. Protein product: CASSLWRGTGEGHEQFF.

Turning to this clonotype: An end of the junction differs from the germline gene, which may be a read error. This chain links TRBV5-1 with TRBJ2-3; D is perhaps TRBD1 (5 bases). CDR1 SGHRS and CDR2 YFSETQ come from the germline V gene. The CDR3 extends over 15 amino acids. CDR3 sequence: CASTLRVRGTDTQYF. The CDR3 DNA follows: TGCGCCAGCACCTTGCGCGTCAGGGGCACAGATACGCAGTATTTT.

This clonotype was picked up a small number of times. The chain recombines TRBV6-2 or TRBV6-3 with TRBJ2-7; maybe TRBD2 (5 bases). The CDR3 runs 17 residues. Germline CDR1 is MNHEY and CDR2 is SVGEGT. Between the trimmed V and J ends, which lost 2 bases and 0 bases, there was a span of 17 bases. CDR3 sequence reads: CASSYAALDSSSYEQYF. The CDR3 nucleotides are TGTGCCAGCAGTTACGCCGCTCTGGACTCAAGCTCCTACGAGCAGTACTTC.

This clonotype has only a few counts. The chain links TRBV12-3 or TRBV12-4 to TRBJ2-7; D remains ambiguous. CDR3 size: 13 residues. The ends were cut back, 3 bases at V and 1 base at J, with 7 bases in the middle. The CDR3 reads CASSFSMSYEQYF. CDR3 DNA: TGTGCCAGCAGTTTCAGCATGTCCTACGAGCAGTACTTC.

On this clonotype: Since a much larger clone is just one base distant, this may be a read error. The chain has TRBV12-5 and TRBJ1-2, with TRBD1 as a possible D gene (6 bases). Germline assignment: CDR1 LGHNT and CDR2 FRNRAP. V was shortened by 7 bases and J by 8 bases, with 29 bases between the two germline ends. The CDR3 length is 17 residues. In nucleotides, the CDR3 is TGTGCTAGTGCCCCGGCTACGGTGGGGGGCGCCCTCGGGGGCTACACCTTC. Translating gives CASAPATVGGALGGYTF. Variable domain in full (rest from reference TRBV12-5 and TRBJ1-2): DARVTQTPRHKVTEMGQEVTMRCQPILGHNTVFWYRQTMMQGLELLAYFRNRAPLDDSGMPKDRFSAEMPDATLATLKIQPSEPRDSAVYFCASAPATVGGALGGYTFGSGTRLTVV.

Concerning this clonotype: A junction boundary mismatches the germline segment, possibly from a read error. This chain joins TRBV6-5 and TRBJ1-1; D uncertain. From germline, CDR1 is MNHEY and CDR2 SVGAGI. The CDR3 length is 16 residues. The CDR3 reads CASSYDAGSLNTEVFF. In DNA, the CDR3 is TGTGCCAGCAGTTACGATGCGGGGTCCTTGAACACTGAAGTTTTCTTT.